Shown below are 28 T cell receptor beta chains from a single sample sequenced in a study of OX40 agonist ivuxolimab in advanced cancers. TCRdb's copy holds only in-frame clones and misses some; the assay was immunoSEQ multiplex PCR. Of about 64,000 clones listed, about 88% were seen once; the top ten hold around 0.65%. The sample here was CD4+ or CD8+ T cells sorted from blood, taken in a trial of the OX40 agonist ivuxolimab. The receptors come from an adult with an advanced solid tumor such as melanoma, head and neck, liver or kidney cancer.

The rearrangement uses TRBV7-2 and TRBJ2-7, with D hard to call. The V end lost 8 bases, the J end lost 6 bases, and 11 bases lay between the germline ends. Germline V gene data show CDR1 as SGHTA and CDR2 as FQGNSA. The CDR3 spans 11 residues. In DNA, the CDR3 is TGTGCCAGCTCCCAGACTGGCGAGCAGTACTTC. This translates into CASSQTGEQYF.

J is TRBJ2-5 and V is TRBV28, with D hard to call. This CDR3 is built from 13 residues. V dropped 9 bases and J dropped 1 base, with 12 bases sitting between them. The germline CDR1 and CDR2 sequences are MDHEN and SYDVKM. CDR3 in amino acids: CASTGEPQETQYF. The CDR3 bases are TGTGCCAGTACGGGTGAGCCCCAAGAGACCCAGTACTTC. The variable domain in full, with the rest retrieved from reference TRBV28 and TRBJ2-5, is DVKVTQSSRYLVKRTGEKVFLECVQDMDHENMFWYRQDPGLGLRLIYFSYDVKMKEKGDIPEGYSVSREKKERFSLILESASTNQTSMYLCASTGEPQETQYFGPGTRLLVL.

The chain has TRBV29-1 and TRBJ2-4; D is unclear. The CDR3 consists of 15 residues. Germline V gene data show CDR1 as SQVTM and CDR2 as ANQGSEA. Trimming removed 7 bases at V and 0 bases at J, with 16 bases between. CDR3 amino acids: CSASNARLAKNIQYF. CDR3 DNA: TGCAGCGCGTCAAACGCGAGGCTAGCCAAAAACATTCAGTACTTC.

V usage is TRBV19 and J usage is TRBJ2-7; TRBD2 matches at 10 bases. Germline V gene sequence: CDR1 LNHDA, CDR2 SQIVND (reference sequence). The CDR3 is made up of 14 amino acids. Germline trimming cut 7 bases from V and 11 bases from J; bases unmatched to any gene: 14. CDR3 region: CASTPTSGTSRKYF. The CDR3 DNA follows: TGTGCCAGTACTCCAACTAGCGGGACTTCCAGGAAGTACTTC.

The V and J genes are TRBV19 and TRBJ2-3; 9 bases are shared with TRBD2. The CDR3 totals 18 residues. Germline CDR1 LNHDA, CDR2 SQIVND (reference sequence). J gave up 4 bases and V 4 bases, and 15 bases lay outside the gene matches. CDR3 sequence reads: CASSTPEVVAGVSDTQYF. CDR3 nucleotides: TGTGCCAGTAGTACGCCCGAGGTAGTAGCGGGAGTGTCAGATACGCAGTATTTT.

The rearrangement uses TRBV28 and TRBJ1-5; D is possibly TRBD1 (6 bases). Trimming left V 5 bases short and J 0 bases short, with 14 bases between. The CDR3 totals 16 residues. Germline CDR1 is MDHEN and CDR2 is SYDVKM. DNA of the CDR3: TGTGCCAGCAGTGGATCCAGGGGATATAGCAATCAGCCCCAGCATTTT. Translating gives CASSGSRGYSNQPQHF.

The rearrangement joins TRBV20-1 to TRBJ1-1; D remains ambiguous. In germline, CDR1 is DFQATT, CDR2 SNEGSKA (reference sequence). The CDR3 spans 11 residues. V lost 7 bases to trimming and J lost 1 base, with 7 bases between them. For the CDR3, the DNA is TGCAGTGTCGACTGGAACACTGAAGCTTTCTTT. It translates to CSVDWNTEAFF.

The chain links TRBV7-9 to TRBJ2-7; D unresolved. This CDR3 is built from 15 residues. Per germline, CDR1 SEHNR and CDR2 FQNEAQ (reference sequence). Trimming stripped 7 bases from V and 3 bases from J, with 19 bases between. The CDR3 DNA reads TGTGCCAGCAAACCCCCGACGGCAGGCGGCTACGAGCAGTACTTC. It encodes CASKPPTAGGYEQYF.

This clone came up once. The CDR3 bases are TGTGCCTGGAGACCTCCGGGACATCCGAACACTGAAGCTTTCTTT. The encoded protein is CAWRPPGHPNTEAFF. J is TRBJ1-1 and V is TRBV30; D is perhaps TRBD1 (6 bases). V lost 3 bases and J 1 base, leaving 15 bases between the germline ends. The CDR3 length is 15 residues. Germline values: CDR1 GTSNPN, CDR2 SVGIG (reference sequence). Filled out from reference TRBV30 and TRBJ1-1, the complete variable domain reads SQTIHQWPATLVQPVGSPLSLECTVEGTSNPNLYWYRQAAGRGLQLLFYSVGIGQISSEVPQNLSASRPQDRQFILSSKKLLLSDSGFYLCAWRPPGHPNTEAFFGQGTRLTVV.

The CDR3 region is CASSPTRGGYTF. The CDR3 DNA reads as TGCGCCAGCAGCCCTACCCGGGGCGGCTACACCTTC. This chain uses TRBV5-1 with TRBJ1-2; weak D call: TRBD1 (5 bases). V was cut by 4 bases and J by 8 bases, with 12 bases left in between. The CDR3 covers 12 residues. Germline CDR1 is SGHRS and CDR2 is YFSETQ.

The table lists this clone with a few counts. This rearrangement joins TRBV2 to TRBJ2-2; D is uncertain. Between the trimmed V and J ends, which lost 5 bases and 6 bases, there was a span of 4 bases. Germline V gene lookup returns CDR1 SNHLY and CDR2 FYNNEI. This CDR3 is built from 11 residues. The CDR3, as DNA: TGTGCCAGCAGTAACGCCGGGGAGCTGTTTTTT. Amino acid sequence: CASSNAGELFF.

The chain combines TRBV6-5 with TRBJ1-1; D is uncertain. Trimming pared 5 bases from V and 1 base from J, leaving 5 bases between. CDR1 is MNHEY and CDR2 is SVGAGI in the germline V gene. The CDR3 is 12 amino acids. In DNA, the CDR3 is TGTGCCAGCAGTACCAAGAACACTGAAGCTTTCTTT. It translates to CASSTKNTEAFF.

DNA of the CDR3: TGTGCCAGCCGGGGTCCGGAGCGCTCCTACAATGAGCAGTTCTTC. This encodes CASRGPERSYNEQFF. The chain joins TRBV6-6 to TRBJ2-1; D might be TRBD2 (5 bases). This CDR3 is 15 amino acids long. V lost 8 bases and J lost 0, with 14 bases in between. Germline CDR1 MNHNY, CDR2 SVGAGI (reference sequence).

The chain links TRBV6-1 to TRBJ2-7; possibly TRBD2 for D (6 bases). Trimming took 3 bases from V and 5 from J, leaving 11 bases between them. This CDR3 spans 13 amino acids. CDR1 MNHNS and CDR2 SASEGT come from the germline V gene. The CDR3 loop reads CASSEKGRNEQYF. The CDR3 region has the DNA TGTGCCAGCAGTGAGAAGGGGAGGAACGAGCAGTACTTC.

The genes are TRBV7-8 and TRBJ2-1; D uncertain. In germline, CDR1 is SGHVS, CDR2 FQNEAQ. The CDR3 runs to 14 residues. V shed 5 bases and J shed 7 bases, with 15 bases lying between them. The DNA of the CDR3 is TGTGCCAGCAGCAGGGTGGGGATTTGGAATGAGCAGTTCTTC. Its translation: CASSRVGIWNEQFF.

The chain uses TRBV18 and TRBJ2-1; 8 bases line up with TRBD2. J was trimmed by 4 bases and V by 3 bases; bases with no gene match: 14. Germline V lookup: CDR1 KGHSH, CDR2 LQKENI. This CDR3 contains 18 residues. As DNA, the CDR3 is TGTGCCAGCTCACCGCCGAGTATCGCGGGAGGACTTTACAATGAGCAGTTCTTC. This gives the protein CASSPPSIAGGLYNEQFF. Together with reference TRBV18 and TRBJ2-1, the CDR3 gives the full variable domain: NAGVMQNPRHLVRRRGQEARLRCSPMKGHSHVYWYRQLPEEGLKFMVYLQKENIIDESGMPKERFSAEFPKEGPSILRIQQVVRGDSAAYFCASSPPSIAGGLYNEQFFGPGTRLTVL.

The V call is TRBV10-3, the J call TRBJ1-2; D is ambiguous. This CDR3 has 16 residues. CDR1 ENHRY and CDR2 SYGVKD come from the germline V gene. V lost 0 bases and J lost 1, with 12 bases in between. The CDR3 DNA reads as TGTGCCATCAGTGAGTCGCTAATAGAAATTAACTATGGCTACACCTTC. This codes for CAISESLIEINYGYTF.

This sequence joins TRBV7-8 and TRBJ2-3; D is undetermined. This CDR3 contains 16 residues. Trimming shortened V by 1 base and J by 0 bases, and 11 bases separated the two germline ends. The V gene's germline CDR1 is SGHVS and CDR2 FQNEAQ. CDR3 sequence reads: CASSLEYSPSTDTQYF. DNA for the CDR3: TGTGCCAGCAGCTTAGAATACTCCCCAAGCACAGATACGCAGTATTTT.

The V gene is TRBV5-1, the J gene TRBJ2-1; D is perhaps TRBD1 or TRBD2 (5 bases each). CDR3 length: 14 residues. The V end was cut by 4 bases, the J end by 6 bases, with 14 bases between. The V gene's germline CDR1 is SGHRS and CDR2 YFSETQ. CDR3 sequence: CASSVDGTSNEQFF. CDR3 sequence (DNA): TGCGCCAGCAGCGTCGATGGGACGAGCAATGAGCAGTTCTTC.

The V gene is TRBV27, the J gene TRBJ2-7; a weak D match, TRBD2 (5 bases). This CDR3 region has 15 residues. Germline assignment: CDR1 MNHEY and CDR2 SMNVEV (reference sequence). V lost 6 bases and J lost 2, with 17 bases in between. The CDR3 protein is CASSPQAGRTYEQYF. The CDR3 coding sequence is TGTGCCAGCAGCCCCCAGGCGGGCAGGACCTACGAGCAGTACTTC.

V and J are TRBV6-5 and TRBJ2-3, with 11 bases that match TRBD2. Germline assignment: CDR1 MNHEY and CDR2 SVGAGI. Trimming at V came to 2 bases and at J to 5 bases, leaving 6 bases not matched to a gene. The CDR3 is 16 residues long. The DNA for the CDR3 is TGTGCCAGCAGTTACGTCCTTAGCGGGAGGGTAGATACGCAGTATTTT. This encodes CASSYVLSGRVDTQYF.

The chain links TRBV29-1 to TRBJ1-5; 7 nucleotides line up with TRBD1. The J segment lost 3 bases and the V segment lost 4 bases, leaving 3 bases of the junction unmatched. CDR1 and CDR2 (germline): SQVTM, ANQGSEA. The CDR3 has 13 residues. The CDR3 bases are TGCAGCGTTGCCGGGACAGTCAATCAGCCCCAGCATTTT. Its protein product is CSVAGTVNQPQHF. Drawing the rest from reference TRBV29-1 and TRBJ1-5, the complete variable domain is SAVISQKPSRDICQRGTSLTIQCQVDSQVTMMFWYRQQPGQSLTLIATANQGSEATYESGFVIDKFPISRPNLTFSTLTVSNMSPEDSSIYLCSVAGTVNQPQHFGDGTRLSIL.

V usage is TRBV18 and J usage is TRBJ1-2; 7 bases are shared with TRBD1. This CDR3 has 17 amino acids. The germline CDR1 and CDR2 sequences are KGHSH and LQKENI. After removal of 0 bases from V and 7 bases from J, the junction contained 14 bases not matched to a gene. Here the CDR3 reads CASSPPDLRGVLRGYTF. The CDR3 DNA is TGTGCCAGCTCACCACCGGACCTCAGGGGGGTGTTACGTGGCTACACCTTC.

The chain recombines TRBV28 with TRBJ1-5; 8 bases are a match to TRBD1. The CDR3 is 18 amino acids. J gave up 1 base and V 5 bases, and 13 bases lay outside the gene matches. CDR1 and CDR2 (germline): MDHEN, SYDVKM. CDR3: CASSGNRGRFVSNQPQHF. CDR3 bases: TGTGCCAGCAGTGGCAACAGGGGGAGGTTTGTGAGCAATCAGCCCCAGCATTTT.

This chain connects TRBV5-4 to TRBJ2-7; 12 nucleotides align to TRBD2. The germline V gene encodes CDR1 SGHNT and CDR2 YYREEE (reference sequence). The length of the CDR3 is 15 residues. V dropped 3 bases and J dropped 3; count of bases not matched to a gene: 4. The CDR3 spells CASSSMTSGGYEQYF. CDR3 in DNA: TGTGCCAGCAGCTCCATGACTAGCGGGGGCTACGAGCAGTACTTC.

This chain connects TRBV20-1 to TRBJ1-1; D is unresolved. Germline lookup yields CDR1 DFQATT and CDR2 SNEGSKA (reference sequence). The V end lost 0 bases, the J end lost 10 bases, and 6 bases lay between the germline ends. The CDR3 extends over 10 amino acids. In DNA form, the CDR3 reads TGCAGTGCTAGAGATCTGGGAGCTTTCTTT. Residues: CSARDLGAFF.

CDR3 nucleotide sequence: TGTGCCAGCAGCCCCCAAGGGACCGGGGAGCTGTTTTTT. Translation: CASSPQGTGELFF. The V and J genes are TRBV9 and TRBJ2-2; no clear D gene. Trimming took 4 bases from V and 5 from J, leaving 9 bases between them. In germline, CDR1 is SGDLS, CDR2 YYNGEE. CDR3 length: 13 residues.

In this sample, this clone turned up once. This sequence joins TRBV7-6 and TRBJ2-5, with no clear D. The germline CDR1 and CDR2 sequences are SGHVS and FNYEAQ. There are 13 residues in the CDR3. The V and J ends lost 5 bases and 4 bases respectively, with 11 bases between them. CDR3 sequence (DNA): TGTGCCAGCAGCGAGGTCCGCGGAGAGACCCAGTACTTC. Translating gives CASSEVRGETQYF.